What follows are 22 T cell receptor beta chains derived from one specimen sequenced in a study of T-cell memory formation after mild COVID-19. TCRdb itself ran the 5' RACE reads through MiXCR, one entry per CDR3 protein. This table holds 350,000 to 450,000 distinct CDR3 sequences, around 27% found once. Sequencing input: PBMCs or a T cell subset sorted from them (not recorded which). The receptors here all came from an adult woman who had mild COVID-19 (a few samples of this study predate the infection). Cell type and time point are not known.

This clonotype was found a few times. The chain has TRBV7-8 and TRBJ2-7; D call uncertain. Trimming pared 1 base from V and 0 bases from J, leaving 10 bases between. This CDR3 has 15 residues. CDR1 is SGHVS and CDR2 is FQNEAQ in the germline V gene. The CDR3, as DNA: TGTGCCAGCAGCTTAGGCGTCTGGAGCTCCTACGAGCAGTACTTC. Translated: CASSLGVWSSYEQYF. The full variable domain, its missing parts supplied by reference TRBV7-8 and TRBJ2-7, is GAGVSQSPRYKVAKRGQDVALRCDPISGHVSLFWYQQALGQGPEFLTYFQNEAQLDKSGLPSDRFFAERPEGSVSTLKIQRTQQEDSAVYLCASSLGVWSSYEQYFGPGTRLTVT.

The rearrangement joins TRBV5-1 to TRBJ2-1, with no clear D. V dropped 2 bases and J dropped 4 bases, with 10 bases sitting between them. The CDR3 loop spans 14 amino acids. Germline V gene lookup returns CDR1 SGHRS and CDR2 YFSETQ. CDR3 loop: CASSFEDGYNEQFF. CDR3 nucleotide sequence: TGCGCCAGCAGCTTCGAGGACGGGTACAATGAGCAGTTCTTC.

The J gene is TRBJ1-3, the V gene TRBV20-1; possible D gene TRBD1, 6 bases. Trimming took 1 base from V and 2 from J, leaving 6 bases between them. The CDR3 consists of 13 residues. The germline V gene has CDR1 DFQATT and CDR2 SNEGSKA (reference sequence). This CDR3 is CSARGTAGNTIYF. The CDR3 DNA follows: TGCAGTGCTAGAGGGACAGCTGGAAACACCATATATTTT.

This chain joins TRBV7-2 and TRBJ2-7; a weak D match, TRBD1 (6 bases). The germline V gene has CDR1 SGHTA and CDR2 FQGNSA. Trimming took off 2 bases at V and 0 bases at J, with 11 bases between the two ends. CDR3 length: 15 amino acids. CDR3 coding DNA: TGTGCCAGCAGCTTATTGGGGGCCTTCTCCTACGAGCAGTACTTC. Translated: CASSLLGAFSYEQYF.

This clonotype was counted between two and nine times. The chain combines TRBV29-1 with TRBJ1-2; TRBD1 might be the D (5 bases). V was trimmed by 3 bases and J by 6 bases, leaving 17 bases between them. CDR3 size: 14 residues. Germline CDR1 is SQVTM and CDR2 is ANQGSEA. The CDR3 DNA sequence: TGCAGCGTTGATAACAGGCCCTACCGGCATGGCTACACCTTC. Protein sequence: CSVDNRPYRHGYTF.

This clonotype has a handful of counts. This chain links TRBV3-1 with TRBJ2-7; 10 bases agree with TRBD1. V lost 4 bases and J lost 0; bases outside the gene matches: 6. The CDR3 consists of 16 residues. CDR1 and CDR2 (germline): LGHDT, YNNKEL (reference sequence). The CDR3 reads CASSLPGQGTSYEQYF. CDR3 coding DNA: TGTGCCAGCAGCCTTCCGGGACAGGGGACCTCCTACGAGCAGTACTTC.

The chain uses TRBV6-5 and TRBJ2-7; D is possibly TRBD1 or TRBD2 (5 bases each). Trimming stripped 2 bases from V and 3 bases from J, with 17 bases between. In germline, CDR1 is MNHEY, CDR2 SVGAGI. The CDR3 is 16 amino acids. The CDR3 here is CASSYPSAWGNYEQYF. For the CDR3, the DNA is TGTGCCAGCAGTTACCCCAGCGCCTGGGGGAACTACGAGCAGTACTTC.

This chain joins TRBV4-1 and TRBJ2-5; D not resolved. Per the germline V gene, CDR1 is MGHRA and CDR2 is YSYEKL. V was trimmed by 4 bases and J by 1 base, leaving 13 bases between them. The CDR3 contains 15 residues. Here the CDR3 DNA reads TGCGCCAGCAGCCCCCCCTATATGGGCCAAGAGACCCAGTACTTC. Protein sequence: CASSPPYMGQETQYF.

The J gene is TRBJ2-5, the V gene TRBV7-9; 7 nucleotides match TRBD2. Unmatched junction bases numbered 14, after V lost 5 bases and J lost 5 bases. CDR3 length equals 16 residues. Germline CDR1 is SEHNR and CDR2 is FQNEAQ (reference sequence). The CDR3 reads CASSPPFRQGGETQYF. The CDR3 bases are TGTGCCAGCAGCCCGCCTTTTAGGCAGGGAGGGGAGACCCAGTACTTC.

This clonotype has just a few counts. V and J are TRBV20-1 and TRBJ2-7; maybe TRBD2 (6 bases). This CDR3 is built from 13 residues. The V end lost 5 bases, the J end lost 5 bases, and 16 bases lay between the germline ends. Germline loops: CDR1 DFQATT, CDR2 SNEGSKA (reference sequence). The CDR3 reads CSAGLGGRDEQYF. The CDR3 DNA reads as TGCAGTGCTGGACTTGGGGGGAGAGACGAGCAGTACTTC.

The chain joins TRBV7-9 to TRBJ1-5, with a tentative D call TRBD1 (5 bases). Trimming took 5 bases from V and 3 from J, leaving 11 bases between them. Germline V lookup: CDR1 SEHNR, CDR2 FQNEAQ (reference sequence). The CDR3 covers 14 residues. Written as DNA, the CDR3 is TGTGCCAGCAGCCATGGGGGGAACAATCAGCCCCAGCATTTT. Translating it yields CASSHGGNNQPQHF.

In its sample, this clonotype was seen a few times. The J gene is TRBJ1-1, the V gene TRBV7-2; 10 bases fit TRBD1. CDR1 is SGHTA, CDR2 FQGNSA, per germline. V lost 4 bases, J lost 3 bases, and 8 bases stayed unmatched. The length of the CDR3 is 16 residues. The CDR3 here is CASSYRRDRGHTEAFF. CDR3 DNA: TGTGCCAGCAGCTACAGACGCGACAGGGGGCACACTGAAGCTTTCTTT.

This clonotype has a handful of counts. The chain's CDR3 is CSAGTSGTYEQYF. In DNA form, the CDR3 reads TGCAGTGCTGGGACTAGCGGCACCTACGAGCAGTACTTC. The rearrangement joins TRBV20-1 to TRBJ2-7; 11 nucleotides line up with TRBD2. Germline CDR1 reads DFQATT; CDR2 reads SNEGSKA (reference sequence). CDR3 length: 13 residues. Trimming took 5 bases from V and 2 from J; bases not matched to a gene: 2.

This chain joins TRBV30 and TRBJ2-7, with TRBD2 as a possible D gene (5 bases). Looked up from germline, CDR1 is GTSNPN and CDR2 is SVGIG (reference sequence). V shed 4 bases and J shed 3 bases, with 16 bases lying between them. The CDR3 runs to 14 residues. The CDR3 loop is CAWKSTGIYYEQYF. CDR3 sequence (DNA): TGTGCCTGGAAATCCACCGGGATCTACTACGAGCAGTACTTC.

The V and J genes are TRBV11-2 and TRBJ2-7; no firm D call. The germline V and J ends were trimmed by 5 bases and 6 bases, with 8 bases remaining between them. The CDR3 contains 11 residues. Germline V CDR1 and CDR2: SGHAT, FQNNGV. The CDR3 nucleotides read TGTGCCAGCAGCACATCAAGCGAGCAGTACTTC. Translating gives CASSTSSEQYF. Together with reference TRBV11-2 and TRBJ2-7, the CDR3 gives the full variable domain: EAGVAQSPRYKIIEKRQSVAFWCNPISGHATLYWYQQILGQGPKLLIQFQNNGVVDDSQLPKDRFSAERLKGVDSTLKIQPAKLEDSAVYLCASSTSSEQYFGPGTRLTVT.

In nucleotides, the CDR3 is TGCGCCAGCAGCCAGGGGACAGGGGGCCGGAACACTGAAGCTTTCTTT. Its translation is CASSQGTGGRNTEAFF. The genes are TRBV4-1 and TRBJ1-1; TRBD1 matches at 12 bases. Germline V gene sequence: CDR1 MGHRA, CDR2 YSYEKL. This CDR3 has 16 residues. J lost 1 base, V lost 3 bases, and 3 bases had no gene match.

The rearrangement joins TRBV3-1 to TRBJ1-5, with 11 bases lining up with TRBD1. With 1 base clipped from V and 7 bases from J, the junction kept 6 bases outside the gene matches. CDR3 size: 16 residues. Germline V gives CDR1 LGHDT, CDR2 YNNKEL (reference sequence). DNA of the CDR3: TGTGCCAGCAGCCAAGGTGGACAGGGGGCACGGCAGCCCCAGCATTTT. As protein: CASSQGGQGARQPQHF.

The sample holds a few counts of this clonotype. V usage is TRBV5-1 and J usage is TRBJ1-3; D uncertain. Germline CDR1 reads SGHRS; CDR2 reads YFSETQ. The CDR3 covers 17 residues. Trimming left V 3 bases short and J 0 bases short, with 16 bases between. This chain's CDR3 is CASSSPEGDYSGNTIYF. The CDR3 bases are TGCGCCAGCAGCTCCCCGGAGGGCGACTACTCTGGAAACACCATATATTTT.

The rearrangement uses TRBV7-8 and TRBJ2-7; possible D gene TRBD2, 6 bases. Germline V gene sequence: CDR1 SGHVS, CDR2 FQNEAQ. The CDR3 is made up of 10 amino acids. The V gene lost 8 bases and the J gene lost 5 bases, with 7 bases spanning the gap. Here the CDR3 reads CASGGNEQYF. CDR3 nucleotide sequence: TGTGCCAGCGGCGGGAACGAGCAGTACTTC.

The chain carries TRBV15 and TRBJ1-1; the D gene is possibly TRBD1 (6 bases). Germline CDR1 and CDR2: LNHNV and YYDKDF (reference sequence). V lost 3 bases to trimming and J lost 4 bases, with 27 bases between them. This CDR3 has 19 amino acids. CDR3 amino acids: CATSSSFRDIPSWSTEAFF. The CDR3 DNA reads TGTGCCACCAGCAGCTCCTTCCGGGACATCCCAAGTTGGAGCACTGAAGCTTTCTTT.

This chain connects TRBV5-6 to TRBJ2-3, with TRBD2 identical over 7 bases. Germline CDR1 SGHDT, CDR2 YYEEEE. V lost 0 bases to trimming and J lost 0 bases; unmatched junction nucleotides: 7. The CDR3 is 17 residues long. The CDR3 region is CASSLAGGRTSTDTQYF. CDR3 nucleotide sequence: TGTGCCAGCAGCTTGGCCGGGGGGAGAACTAGCACAGATACGCAGTATTTT.

In its sample, this clonotype was seen a few times. This sequence joins TRBV20-1 and TRBJ1-6; tentatively, D is TRBD1 (6 bases). Germline CDR1 reads DFQATT; CDR2 reads SNEGSKA (reference sequence). This CDR3 spans 15 amino acids. V lost 5 bases and J lost 4, with 15 bases in between. In DNA, the CDR3 is TGCAGTGCTCCTCCCGGGGGCGGGTATAATTCACCCCTCCACTTT. Translating it yields CSAPPGGGYNSPLHF.